What follows are 23 T cell receptor beta chains derived from one specimen sequenced in a study of early T cells in non-severe SARS-CoV-2 infection. MiXCR, run by TCRdb on the 5' RACE reads, gives a single entry per CDR3 protein. The table includes tens of thousands of distinct CDR3 sequences, roughly 12% detected once. Here the sequenced sample was whole blood, taken at baseline. Receptors originate from an adult who was a healthcare worker with PCR-confirmed SARS-CoV-2 infection or an uninfected control (not recorded which).

The CDR3, as DNA: TGCGCCAGCAGCTTGAAGGGTCAAACTAATGAAAAACTGTTTTTT. It is translated as CASSLKGQTNEKLFF. The chain couples TRBV5-1 to TRBJ1-4; no reliable D call. The V and J ends lost 1 base and 1 base respectively, with 8 bases between them. Looked up from germline, CDR1 is SGHRS and CDR2 is YFSETQ. The CDR3 consists of 15 residues. The complete variable domain, with remaining parts taken from reference TRBV5-1 and TRBJ1-4, reads KAGVTQTPRYLIKTRGQQVTLSCSPISGHRSVSWYQQTPGQGLQFLFEYFSETQRNKGNFPGRFSGRQFSNSRSEMNVSTLELGDSALYLCASSLKGQTNEKLFFGSGTQLSVL.

The rearrangement links TRBV3-1 to TRBJ2-2; 7 bases fit TRBD1. Looked up from germline, CDR1 is LGHDT and CDR2 is YNNKEL (reference sequence). This CDR3 contains 14 residues. The trim removed 6 bases at V and 7 bases at J, leaving 8 bases unmatched. CDR3 coding DNA: TGTGCCAGCAGTCTGGGACAGACGGGCGGGGAGCTGTTTTTT. Encoded protein: CASSLGQTGGELFF. Full variable domain (rest looked up from reference TRBV3-1 and TRBJ2-2): DTAVSQTPKYLVTQMGNDKSIKCEQNLGHDTMYWYKQDSKKFLKIMFSYNNKELIINETVPNRFSPKSPDKAHLNLHINSLELGDSAVYFCASSLGQTGGELFFGEGSRLTVL.

The chain employs TRBV6-2 or TRBV6-3 and TRBJ1-1, with D possibly TRBD1 on 5 matching bases. Germline V gene data show CDR1 as MNHEY and CDR2 as SVGEGT. Trimming stripped 6 bases from V and 5 bases from J, with 10 bases between. The CDR3 totals 12 residues. This CDR3 reads CASSFDRTEAFF. As DNA, the CDR3 is TGTGCCAGCAGCTTTGACAGAACTGAAGCTTTCTTT.

For this clonotype: An end of the junction does not agree with germline; a read error may underlie this. CDR3 coding DNA: TGCACCAGCAGCTTCCAGGGACAGGGCCTGACTGGCACCTTC. It yields the protein CTSSFQGQGLTGTF. The chain links TRBV5-1 to TRBJ1-2; 9 bases line up with TRBD1. The CDR3 has 14 residues. The germline V gene encodes CDR1 SGHRS and CDR2 YFSETQ. Filled out from reference TRBV5-1 and TRBJ1-2, the complete variable domain reads KAGVTQTPRYLIKTRGQQVTLSCSPISGHRSVSWYQQTPGQGLQFLFEYFSETQRNKGNFPGRFSGRQFSNSRSEMNVSTLELGDSALYLCTSSFQGQGLTGTFGSGTRLTVV.

This clonotype has only one observation. The chain carries TRBV7-6 and TRBJ1-5; D not resolved. The V gene lost 1 base and the J gene lost 6 bases, with 10 bases spanning the gap. This CDR3 is 14 amino acids long. Germline CDR1 SGHVS, CDR2 FNYEAQ. The CDR3 DNA reads TGTGCCAGCAGCTTAGAGATTGCAGCTCAGCCCCAGCATTTT. Protein sequence: CASSLEIAAQPQHF. Full variable domain (missing parts from reference TRBV7-6 and TRBJ1-5): GAGVSQSPRYKVTKRGQDVALRCDPISGHVSLYWYRQALGQGPEFLTYFNYEAQQDKSGLPNDRFSAERPEGSISTLTIQRTEQRDSAMYRCASSLEIAAQPQHFGDGTRLSIL.

This clonotype has a handful of counts. The V call is TRBV18, the J call TRBJ1-6; 8 bases are shared with TRBD1. This CDR3 spans 16 amino acids. The J segment lost 7 bases and the V segment lost 6 bases, leaving 11 bases of the junction unmatched. CDR1 and CDR2 (germline): KGHSH, LQKENI. The CDR3 DNA sequence: TGTGCCAGCTCCCTAGGGTCGGACAGGGTCAATTCACCCCTCCACTTT. This gives the protein CASSLGSDRVNSPLHF.

This rearrangement joins TRBV20-1 to TRBJ1-2; D ambiguous. Trimming stripped 1 base from V and 2 bases from J, with 20 bases between. The CDR3 consists of 17 residues. Germline-derived CDR1 and CDR2 are DFQATT and SNEGSKA (reference sequence). The CDR3 is CSARGVLSVEKNYGYTF. CDR3 in DNA: TGCAGTGCTAGAGGGGTTCTATCGGTAGAGAAGAACTATGGCTACACCTTC.

The chain couples TRBV4-3 to TRBJ1-5; D not certain. Germline CDR1 is LGHNA and CDR2 is YSLEER. Trimming left V 0 bases short and J 6 bases short, with 12 bases between. The CDR3 length is 15 residues. CDR3 in amino acids: CASSQDLGSSQPQHF. Written as DNA, the CDR3 is TGCGCCAGCAGCCAAGATTTGGGGTCCAGTCAGCCCCAGCATTTT.

This clonotype was detected ten times or more. The V gene is TRBV28, the J gene TRBJ2-4; 7 bases line up with TRBD1. Unmatched junction bases numbered 13, after V lost 5 bases and J lost 0 bases. In germline, CDR1 is MDHEN, CDR2 SYDVKM. This CDR3 is built from 18 residues. The CDR3 is CASSGLTGPQVAKNIQYF. The CDR3 DNA reads as TGTGCCAGCAGTGGGCTGACAGGGCCCCAAGTAGCCAAAAACATTCAGTACTTC.

This clonotype has only a few counts. This rearrangement joins TRBV27 to TRBJ1-2; D possibly corresponds to TRBD1 (5 bases). The CDR3 totals 15 residues. The germline gives CDR1 MNHEY, CDR2 SMNVEV (reference sequence). V was cut by 2 bases and J by 4 bases, with 14 bases left in between. CDR3 amino acids: CASSLEGRSGYGYTF. The CDR3 DNA is TGTGCCAGCAGTTTAGAGGGGAGGAGCGGCTATGGCTACACCTTC.

This chain uses TRBV12-3 or TRBV12-4 with TRBJ2-1; D might be TRBD2 (5 bases). V dropped 5 bases and J dropped 4 bases, with 21 bases sitting between them. The CDR3 has 17 residues. The CDR3 protein is CASSPLHTGRAYNEQFF. CDR3 bases: TGTGCCAGCAGTCCCTTACACACCGGGCGGGCTTACAATGAGCAGTTCTTC.

V is TRBV12-3 or TRBV12-4 and J is TRBJ2-2; perhaps TRBD1 as D (7 bases). CDR3 length: 17 residues. V lost 7 bases, J lost 1 base, and 19 bases lay in between. The CDR3 bases are TGTGCCAGCAAAGGAGGCCAGGGGGGAGGGAACACCGGGGAGCTGTTTTTT. Translation: CASKGGQGGGNTGELFF.

This clonotype came up a few times. This chain connects TRBV7-9 to TRBJ1-6; D possibly corresponds to TRBD1 (5 bases). This CDR3 spans 13 amino acids. The germline gives CDR1 SEHNR, CDR2 FQNEAQ (reference sequence). Trimming shortened V by 5 bases and J by 8 bases, and 10 bases separated the two germline ends. CDR3 loop: CASSRDAYSPLHF. Here the CDR3 DNA reads TGTGCCAGCAGCCGGGACGCTTATTCACCCCTCCACTTT.

CDR3: CASSLVGLARTDTQYF. The CDR3 bases are TGTGCCAGCAGCTTAGTTGGACTAGCGCGCACAGATACGCAGTATTTT. The chain couples TRBV7-8 to TRBJ2-3; 9 positions agree with TRBD2. After removal of 1 base from V and 1 base from J, the junction contained 3 bases not matched to a gene. The CDR3 contains 16 residues. Germline CDR1 SGHVS, CDR2 FQNEAQ.

This clonotype was seen once. This chain connects TRBV3-1 to TRBJ2-1, with 8 bases aligning to TRBD1. This CDR3 spans 18 amino acids. Unmatched junction bases numbered 7, after V lost 0 bases and J lost 0 bases. Germline V gene lookup returns CDR1 LGHDT and CDR2 YNNKEL (reference sequence). The CDR3 region is CASSQDPGGTGSYNEQFF. The CDR3 nucleotides read TGTGCCAGCAGCCAAGATCCGGGTGGGACAGGCTCCTACAATGAGCAGTTCTTC.

This clonotype came up many times. CDR3 nucleotide sequence: TGTGCCAGCAGACAGTTGAATGAAAAACTGTTTTTT. Its protein product is CASRQLNEKLFF. This chain links TRBV6-6 with TRBJ1-4; D gene ambiguous. V was shortened by 6 bases and J by 5 bases, with 7 bases between the two germline ends. The CDR3 runs 12 residues. Germline V gene lookup returns CDR1 MNHNY and CDR2 SVGAGI (reference sequence).

The gene calls are TRBV4-3 and TRBJ1-2; TRBD1 might be the D (6 bases). CDR3 length equals 15 residues. Germline V lookup: CDR1 LGHNA, CDR2 YSLEER. The V end was cut by 0 bases, the J end by 4 bases, with 12 bases between. CDR3 DNA: TGCGCCAGCAGCCAAGACCCAGGGGTTGGCTATGGCTACACCTTC. This encodes CASSQDPGVGYGYTF.

This clonotype was found a few times. The V call is TRBV6-2 or TRBV6-3, the J call TRBJ1-5; D unresolved. The CDR3 extends over 13 amino acids. V was clipped by 0 bases and J by 7 bases, with 7 bases between them. The germline V gene encodes CDR1 MNHEY and CDR2 SVGEGT. CDR3 bases: TGTGCCAGCAGTTACTCGGTGGGGCAGCCCCAGCATTTT. This codes for CASSYSVGQPQHF.

V is TRBV6-1 and J is TRBJ1-6; perhaps TRBD1 as D (5 bases). Trimming removed 6 bases from V and 10 bases from J, with 16 bases in between. In germline, CDR1 is MNHNS, CDR2 SASEGT. CDR3 length equals 14 residues. This CDR3 reads CASSRQIGESPLHF. The CDR3 nucleotides read TGTGCCAGCAGCAGACAGATTGGGGAGTCACCCCTCCACTTT.

This clonotype has more than one count but fewer than ten. The genes are TRBV27 and TRBJ2-7; 7 bases align to TRBD1. In germline, CDR1 is MNHEY, CDR2 SMNVEV (reference sequence). V lost 2 bases, J lost 4 bases, and 11 bases stayed unmatched. The CDR3 loop spans 16 amino acids. In DNA, the CDR3 is TGTGCCAGCAGTTTAAATTGTCCGGGACAGAAATACGAGCAGTACTTC. As protein: CASSLNCPGQKYEQYF.

This chain connects TRBV7-6 to TRBJ1-6, with D unresolved. CDR3 size: 14 residues. Germline V lookup: CDR1 SGHVS, CDR2 FNYEAQ. V lost 2 bases and J 7 bases, leaving 9 bases between the germline ends. The CDR3: CASSLLEANSPLHF. The CDR3, as DNA: TGTGCCAGCAGCTTACTTGAGGCGAATTCACCCCTCCACTTT.

This clonotype was seen a few times. The chain employs TRBV29-1 and TRBJ1-6, with D possibly TRBD1 on 6 matching bases. This CDR3 has 13 residues. Trimming removed 6 bases from V and 8 bases from J, with 14 bases in between. The V gene's germline CDR1 is SQVTM and CDR2 ANQGSEA. This chain's CDR3 is CSVSRGVDSPLHF. The CDR3, as DNA: TGCAGCGTGAGCAGGGGCGTGGATTCACCCCTCCACTTT.

The chain couples TRBV18 to TRBJ2-5; D possibly corresponds to TRBD2 (6 bases). The V gene lost 3 bases and the J gene lost 2 bases, with 13 bases spanning the gap. This CDR3 contains 15 residues. Germline CDR1 reads KGHSH; CDR2 reads LQKENI. CDR3 residues: CASSPLLAGQETQYF. As DNA, the CDR3 is TGTGCCAGCTCACCGTTATTGGCGGGGCAAGAGACCCAGTACTTC.